What follows is one TCR beta chain and its context. V gave up 4 bases and J gave up 4 bases; unmatched junction bases: 4. The CDR3 runs 14 residues. Germline V gives CDR1 MNHEY, CDR2 SVGEGT. This sample stems from a study of blood T cell repertoires in COVID-19. Original data processing: Scientists estimated how many nucleated cells there were by amplifying reference gene primers. The protocol was immunoSEQ multiplex PCR, while the TCRdb copy is restricted to in-frame clones and leaves out a portion. The DNA was the basis for D and trimming; V, J and clone size are from that table. The repertoire holds roughly 250,000 clones, about 85% seen once, with around 1% in the top ten.

The TCR comes from a human donor with COVID-19, enrolled during active disease. The donor label of this sample is uncertain. Source material: peripheral blood. The J gene is TRBJ1-1, the V gene TRBV6-2 or TRBV6-3; 9 bases match TRBD1. This CDR3 is CASSFTGQGTEAFF. The CDR3 bases are TGTGCCAGCAGTTTCACGGGACAGGGCACTGAAGCTTTCTTT.